Reported below is one T cell receptor (beta chain). Its antigen remains unknown. This sample was included in a study of shared clonotypes between healthy human individuals. Study-level points and caveats: Shared clonotypes across all four donors exceeded non-shared ones in generation probability. What limited the represented genetic and exposure-history diversity was the small number of donors.

An assay was performed, and its level was deep. It was across several immunoSEQ plates that each subset's genomic DNA was evenly split. The data were produced by immunoSEQ multiplex PCR, yet TCRdb's version contains in-frame clones alone and is incomplete. Here the sample spans around 1.1 million clones, about 72% being singletons. This CDR3 has 17 residues. V was pared by 1 base and J by 6 bases, with 4 bases of the junction left unmatched. Germline assignment: CDR1 SGHRS and CDR2 YFSETQ. Sequencing was performed on memory CD4+ T cells from PBMCs. This sample's subset: CD45RA-negative fraction. V usage is TRBV5-1 and J usage is TRBJ2-1; 16 nucleotides agree with TRBD2. The sequence was collected from a man younger than 30 in good health. Some clones in this sample may be carry-over from other donors' samples. The CDR3 nucleotides read TGCGCCAGCAGCTTGTGGGGACTAGCGGGAGGGGTCAATGAGCAGTTCTTC. Translation gives CASSLWGLAGGVNEQFF.